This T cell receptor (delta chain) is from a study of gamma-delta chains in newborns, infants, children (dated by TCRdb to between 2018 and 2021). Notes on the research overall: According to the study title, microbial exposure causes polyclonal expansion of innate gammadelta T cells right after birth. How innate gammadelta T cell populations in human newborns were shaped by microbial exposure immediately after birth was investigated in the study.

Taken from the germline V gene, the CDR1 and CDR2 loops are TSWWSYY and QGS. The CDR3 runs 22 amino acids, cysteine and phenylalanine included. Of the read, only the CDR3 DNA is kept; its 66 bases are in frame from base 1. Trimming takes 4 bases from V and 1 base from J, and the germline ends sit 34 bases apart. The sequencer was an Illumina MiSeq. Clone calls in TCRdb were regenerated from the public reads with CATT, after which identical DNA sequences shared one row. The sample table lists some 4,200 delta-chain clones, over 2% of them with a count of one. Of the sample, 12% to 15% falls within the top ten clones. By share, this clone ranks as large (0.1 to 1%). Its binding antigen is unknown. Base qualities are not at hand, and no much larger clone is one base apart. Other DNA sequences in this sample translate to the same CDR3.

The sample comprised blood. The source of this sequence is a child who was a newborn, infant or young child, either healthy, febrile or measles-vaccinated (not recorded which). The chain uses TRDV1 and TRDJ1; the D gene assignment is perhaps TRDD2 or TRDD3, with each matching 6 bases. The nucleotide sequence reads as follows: TGTGCTCTTGGGGTCTCACCTTCCCCTGGGGACTCCGGGGGGGTTTGCACCGATAAACTCATCTTT. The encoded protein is CALGVSPSPGDSGGVCTDKLIF.